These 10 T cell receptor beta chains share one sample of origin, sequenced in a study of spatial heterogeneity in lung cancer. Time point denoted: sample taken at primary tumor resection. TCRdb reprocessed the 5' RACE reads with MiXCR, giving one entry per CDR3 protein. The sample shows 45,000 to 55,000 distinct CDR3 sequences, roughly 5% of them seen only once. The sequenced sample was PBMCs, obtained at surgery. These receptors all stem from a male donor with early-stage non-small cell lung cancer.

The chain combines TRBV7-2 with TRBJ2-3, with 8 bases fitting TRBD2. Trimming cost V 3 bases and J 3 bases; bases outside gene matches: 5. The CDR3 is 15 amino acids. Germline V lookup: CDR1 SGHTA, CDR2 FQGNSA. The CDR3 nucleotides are TGTGCCAGCAGCTTCGGGGGGGTTGGTACAGATACGCAGTATTTT. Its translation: CASSFGGVGTDTQYF.

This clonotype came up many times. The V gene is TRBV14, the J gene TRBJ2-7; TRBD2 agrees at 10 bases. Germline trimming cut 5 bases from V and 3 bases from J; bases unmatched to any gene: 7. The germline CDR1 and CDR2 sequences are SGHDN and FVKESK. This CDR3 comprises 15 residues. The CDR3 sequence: CASSDPGLANYEQYF. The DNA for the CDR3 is TGTGCCAGCAGCGACCCGGGACTAGCGAACTACGAGCAGTACTTC. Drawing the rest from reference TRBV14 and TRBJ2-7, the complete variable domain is EAGVTQFPSHSVIEKGQTVTLRCDPISGHDNLYWYRRVMGKEIKFLLHFVKESKQDESGMPNNRFLAERTGGTYSTLKVQPAELEDSGVYFCASSDPGLANYEQYFGPGTRLTVT.

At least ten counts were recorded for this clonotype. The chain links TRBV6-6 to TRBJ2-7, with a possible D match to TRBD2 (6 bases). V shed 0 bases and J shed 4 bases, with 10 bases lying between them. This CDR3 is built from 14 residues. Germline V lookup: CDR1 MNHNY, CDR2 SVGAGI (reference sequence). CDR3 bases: TGTGCCAGCAGTTACTCGGAGGGACGGTACGAGCAGTACTTC. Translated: CASSYSEGRYEQYF.

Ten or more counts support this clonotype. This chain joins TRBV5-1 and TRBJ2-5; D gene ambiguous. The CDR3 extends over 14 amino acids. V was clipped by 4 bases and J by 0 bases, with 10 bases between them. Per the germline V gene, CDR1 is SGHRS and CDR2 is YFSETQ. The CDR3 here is CASSQTSYQETQYF. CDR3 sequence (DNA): TGCGCCAGCAGCCAAACAAGCTACCAAGAGACCCAGTACTTC.

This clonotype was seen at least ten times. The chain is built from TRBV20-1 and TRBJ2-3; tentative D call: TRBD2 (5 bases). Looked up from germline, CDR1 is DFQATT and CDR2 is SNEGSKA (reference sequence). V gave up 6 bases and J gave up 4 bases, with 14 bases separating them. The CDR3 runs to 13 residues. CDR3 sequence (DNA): TGCAGTGCCCCGGACGTGGGAGCAGATACGCAGTATTTT. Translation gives CSAPDVGADTQYF.

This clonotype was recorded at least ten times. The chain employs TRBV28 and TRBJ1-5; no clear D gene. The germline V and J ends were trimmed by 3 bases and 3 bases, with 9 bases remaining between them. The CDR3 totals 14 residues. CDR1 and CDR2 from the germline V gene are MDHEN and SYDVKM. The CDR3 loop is CASSLEHLNQPQHF. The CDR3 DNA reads TGTGCCAGCAGTTTGGAACACCTCAATCAGCCCCAGCATTTT.

CDR3 DNA: TGCAGTGCTCGGACTAGCGGATACTACGAGCAGTACTTC. Translated, it gives CSARTSGYYEQYF. This chain joins TRBV20-1 and TRBJ2-7; TRBD2 agrees at 10 bases. This CDR3 has 13 amino acids. V lost 5 bases, J lost 3 bases, and 4 bases stayed unmatched. From germline, CDR1 is DFQATT and CDR2 SNEGSKA (reference sequence).

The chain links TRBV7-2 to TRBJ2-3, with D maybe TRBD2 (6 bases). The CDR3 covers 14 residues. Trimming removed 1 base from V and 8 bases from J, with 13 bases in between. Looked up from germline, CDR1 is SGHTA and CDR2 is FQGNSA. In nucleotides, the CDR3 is TGTGCCAGCAGCTTAGAAGGGGACTTTGGTACGCAGTATTTT. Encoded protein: CASSLEGDFGTQYF.

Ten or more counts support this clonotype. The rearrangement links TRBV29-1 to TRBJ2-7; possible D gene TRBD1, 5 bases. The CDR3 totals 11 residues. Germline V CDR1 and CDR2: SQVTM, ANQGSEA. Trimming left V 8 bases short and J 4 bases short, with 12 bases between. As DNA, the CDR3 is TGCAGCACATTAACAGGTTACGAGCAGTACTTC. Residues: CSTLTGYEQYF.

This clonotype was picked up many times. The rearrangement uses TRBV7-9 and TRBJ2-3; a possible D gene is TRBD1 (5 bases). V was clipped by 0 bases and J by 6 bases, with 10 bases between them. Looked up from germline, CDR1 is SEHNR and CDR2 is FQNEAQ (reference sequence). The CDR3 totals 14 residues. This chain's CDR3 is CASSLAGPGDTQYF. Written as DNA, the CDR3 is TGTGCCAGCAGCTTAGCGGGGCCCGGGGATACGCAGTATTTT.